Each of the 26 T cell receptor beta chains below was sequenced from the same sample in a study of T cells after posttransplantation cyclophosphamide. Sampled 1 year posttransplant, controls received myeloablative marrow transplants, methotrexate and a calcineurin inhibitor. Assay used: immunoSEQ multiplex PCR; TCRdb lists only in-frame clones, some missing. The repertoire holds 7,500 to 10,000 clones, 80% to 90% seen once, with 4.2% in the top ten. The sequencing here drew on PBMCs, taken approximately 430 days after allogeneic stem cell transplant with calcineurin inhibitor and methotrexate. Receptors were obtained from a male patient aged 50 to 59 who received an allogeneic stem cell transplant from an unrelated donor, was CMV-positive, and had chronic GVHD only. The graft donor may have contributed some T cells.

The V call is TRBV28, the J call TRBJ2-3; D might be TRBD2 (5 bases). Trimming removed 1 base from V and 4 bases from J, with 18 bases in between. CDR1 is MDHEN, CDR2 SYDVKM, per germline. The CDR3 contains 17 residues. CDR3 bases: TGTGCCAGCAGTTTATTGTGGGGTCCGGGGAGAGCAGATACGCAGTATTTT. Translated, it gives CASSLLWGPGRADTQYF. The full variable domain, with the rest looked up from reference TRBV28 and TRBJ2-3, is DVKVTQSSRYLVKRTGEKVFLECVQDMDHENMFWYRQDPGLGLRLIYFSYDVKMKEKGDIPEGYSVSREKKERFSLILESASTNQTSMYLCASSLLWGPGRADTQYFGPGTRLTVL.

The chain couples TRBV5-6 to TRBJ2-5; 15 bases are shared with TRBD2. From germline, CDR1 is SGHDT and CDR2 YYEEEE. The junction had 10 bases not matched to a gene; V was cut back by 7 bases and J by 6 bases. This CDR3 region has 16 residues. CDR3 coding DNA: TGTGCCAGCCGAGGACTAGCGGGGGGGAGATGGAAGACCCAGTACTTC. Its translation: CASRGLAGGRWKTQYF.

The gene calls are TRBV27 and TRBJ2-7; 8 bases line up with TRBD1. From germline, CDR1 is MNHEY and CDR2 SMNVEV (reference sequence). V shed 5 bases and J 3 bases; nucleotides not matched to a gene: 6. The CDR3 runs to 14 residues. CDR3 region: CASSRTGWSYEQYF. CDR3 DNA sequence: TGTGCCAGCAGTAGGACAGGGTGGAGCTACGAGCAGTACTTC.

The chain combines TRBV5-1 with TRBJ1-4; D is perhaps TRBD1 (5 bases). Germline CDR1 SGHRS, CDR2 YFSETQ. V shed 0 bases and J shed 8 bases, with 8 bases lying between them. The CDR3 consists of 13 residues. The DNA for the CDR3 is TGCGCCAGCAGCTTGGAGGGGTCGGAAAAACTGTTTTTT. This sequence encodes CASSLEGSEKLFF. Together with reference TRBV5-1 and TRBJ1-4, the CDR3 gives the full variable domain: KAGVTQTPRYLIKTRGQQVTLSCSPISGHRSVSWYQQTPGQGLQFLFEYFSETQRNKGNFPGRFSGRQFSNSRSEMNVSTLELGDSALYLCASSLEGSEKLFFGSGTQLSVL.

This clone has a single count. The J gene is TRBJ1-6, the V gene TRBV9; TRBD1 is a possible D gene (5 bases). There are 16 residues in the CDR3. The V gene's germline CDR1 is SGDLS and CDR2 YYNGEE. Trimming shortened V by 3 bases and J by 0 bases, and 10 bases separated the two germline ends. CDR3 DNA: TGTGCCAGCAGCGGACAGATCGACTCCTATAATTCACCCCTCCACTTT. Amino acids: CASSGQIDSYNSPLHF. Supplemented by reference TRBV9 and TRBJ1-6, the full variable domain reads DSGVTQTPKHLITATGQRVTLRCSPRSGDLSVYWYQQSLDQGLQFLIQYYNGEERAKGNILERFSAQQFPDLHSELNLSSLELGDSALYFCASSGQIDSYNSPLHFGNGTRLTVT.

The V and J genes are TRBV19 and TRBJ2-1; tentative D call: TRBD2 (6 bases). Germline values: CDR1 LNHDA, CDR2 SQIVND (reference sequence). Trimming shortened V by 7 bases and J by 1 base, and 11 bases separated the two germline ends. CDR3 length: 14 residues. CDR3 loop: CASTGTPSYNEQFF. CDR3 coding DNA: TGTGCCAGTACCGGGACTCCTTCCTACAATGAGCAGTTCTTC.

The V gene is TRBV27, the J gene TRBJ2-7, with a possible D match to TRBD1 (6 bases). Between the trimmed V and J ends, which lost 4 bases and 3 bases, there was a span of 10 bases. Germline V gene lookup returns CDR1 MNHEY and CDR2 SMNVEV (reference sequence). This CDR3 comprises 13 residues. For the CDR3, the DNA is TGTGCCAGCAGTTCCGGGACAAGCTACGAGCAGTACTTC. Its protein product is CASSSGTSYEQYF.

The chain joins TRBV15 to TRBJ2-1; 10 bases are a match to TRBD2. The germline V gene encodes CDR1 LNHNV and CDR2 YYDKDF (reference sequence). This CDR3 comprises 17 residues. The V gene end was trimmed by 3 bases and the J gene end by 8 bases; junction bases not matched to a gene: 13. The CDR3 loop is CATSRGQREGSSHEQFF. For the CDR3, the DNA is TGTGCCACCAGCAGGGGACAGCGGGAGGGCTCTAGCCATGAGCAGTTCTTC.

The chain couples TRBV28 to TRBJ2-7; maybe TRBD1 (6 bases). Trimming removed 4 bases from V and 6 bases from J, with 13 bases in between. This CDR3 contains 13 residues. Germline CDR1 reads MDHEN; CDR2 reads SYDVKM. This chain's CDR3 is CASSSSGTIEQYF. The CDR3 DNA is TGTGCCAGCAGTTCCTCCGGGACAATCGAGCAGTACTTC.

In DNA form, the CDR3 reads TGTGCCAGCAGCCAGACAGGGGTCCTAGCGGTCTCCTACAATGAGCAGTTCTTC. This gives the protein CASSQTGVLAVSYNEQFF. The chain combines TRBV7-3 with TRBJ2-1; maybe TRBD1 (8 bases). The CDR3 extends over 18 amino acids. Trimming stripped 5 bases from V and 0 bases from J, with 20 bases between. The germline CDR1 and CDR2 sequences are SGHTA and FQGTGA.

J is TRBJ2-2 and V is TRBV5-1; 10 positions match TRBD2. The germline V gene encodes CDR1 SGHRS and CDR2 YFSETQ. Unmatched junction bases numbered 4, after V lost 6 bases and J lost 2 bases. CDR3 length: 15 residues. CDR3 loop: CASKGLAANTGELFF. DNA for the CDR3: TGCGCCAGCAAAGGACTAGCGGCAAACACCGGGGAGCTGTTTTTT. Filled out from reference TRBV5-1 and TRBJ2-2, the complete variable domain reads KAGVTQTPRYLIKTRGQQVTLSCSPISGHRSVSWYQQTPGQGLQFLFEYFSETQRNKGNFPGRFSGRQFSNSRSEMNVSTLELGDSALYLCASKGLAANTGELFFGEGSRLTVL.

V is TRBV4-1 and J is TRBJ2-7; D gene unclear. Trimming left V 1 base short and J 6 bases short, with 10 bases between. The CDR3 totals 13 residues. CDR1 MGHRA and CDR2 YSYEKL come from the germline V gene. As DNA, the CDR3 is TGCGCCAGCAGCCAAGCCTCCAGTCGCGAGCAGTACTTC. Protein sequence: CASSQASSREQYF.

The chain recombines TRBV9 with TRBJ2-2; no clear D gene. Trimming removed 0 bases at V and 6 bases at J, with 6 bases between. The CDR3 has 13 residues. The germline CDR1 and CDR2 sequences are SGDLS and YYNGEE. CDR3 loop: CASSVGVPGELFF. The CDR3 nucleotides read TGTGCCAGCAGCGTAGGAGTACCCGGGGAGCTGTTTTTT.

This chain connects TRBV2 to TRBJ2-7, with TRBD2 matching over 7 bases. The germline CDR1 and CDR2 sequences are SNHLY and FYNNEI. Trimming removed 2 bases from V and 2 bases from J; junction bases left unmatched: 12. The CDR3 runs to 17 residues. The CDR3 is CASSETVSASGTYEQYF. The CDR3 bases are TGTGCCAGCAGTGAAACTGTTTCGGCTAGCGGAACCTACGAGCAGTACTTC.

The chain is built from TRBV19 and TRBJ2-5, with 8 nucleotides matching TRBD1. TRBJ2-7 matches the DNA end more closely, so the J call is doubtful. The CDR3 sequence is 14 residues long. From germline, CDR1 is LNHDA and CDR2 SQIVND (reference sequence). The CDR3 DNA is TGTGCCAGTAGTCCTTGGACAGGGTCCTACGAGCAGTACTTC. The encoded protein is CASSPWTGSYEQYF.

The rearrangement uses TRBV9 and TRBJ1-4, with D uncertain. Germline loops: CDR1 SGDLS, CDR2 YYNGEE. The CDR3 contains 13 residues. Trimming left V 0 bases short and J 6 bases short, with 6 bases between. CDR3 nucleotide sequence: TGTGCCAGCAGCGTAGCTCCGGATGAAAAACTGTTTTTT. This gives the protein CASSVAPDEKLFF. Full variable domain (outside the CDR3, taken from reference TRBV9 and TRBJ1-4): DSGVTQTPKHLITATGQRVTLRCSPRSGDLSVYWYQQSLDQGLQFLIQYYNGEERAKGNILERFSAQQFPDLHSELNLSSLELGDSALYFCASSVAPDEKLFFGSGTQLSVL.

This rearrangement joins TRBV7-6 to TRBJ2-2; 8 bases agree with TRBD2. CDR3 size: 18 residues. Germline V gene data show CDR1 as SGHVS and CDR2 as FNYEAQ. V gave up 8 bases and J gave up 1 base; unmatched junction bases: 15. The CDR3 is CASSSPWSGRLNTGELFF. The CDR3 DNA follows: TGTGCCAGCTCATCCCCCTGGAGCGGGAGATTGAACACCGGGGAGCTGTTTTTT.

CDR3 coding DNA: TGTGCCAGTAGTATATCTACAGGGGCAGATACGCAGTATTTT. It translates to CASSISTGADTQYF. The chain carries TRBV19 and TRBJ2-3, with 7 bases fitting TRBD1. Trimming cost V 2 bases and J 4 bases; bases outside gene matches: 3. CDR3 length equals 14 residues. Per the germline V gene, CDR1 is LNHDA and CDR2 is SQIVND (reference sequence). The full variable domain, completed using reference TRBV19 and TRBJ2-3, is DGGITQSPKYLFRKEGQNVTLSCEQNLNHDAMYWYRQDPGQGLRLIYYSQIVNDFQKGDIAEGYSVSREKKESFPLTVTSAQKNPTAFYLCASSISTGADTQYFGPGTRLTVL.

This clone was detected once. The CDR3 loop reads CASSFGGPRTTIYF. The CDR3, as DNA: TGTGCCAGCAGCTTCGGTGGGCCCCGCACCACCATATATTTT. The chain has TRBV7-9 and TRBJ1-3; D gene unclear. Between the trimmed V and J ends, which lost 3 bases and 9 bases, there was a span of 15 bases. This CDR3 contains 14 residues. Germline CDR1 and CDR2: SEHNR and FQNEAQ (reference sequence). Full variable domain (rest looked up from reference TRBV7-9 and TRBJ1-3): DTGVSQNPRHKITKRGQNVTFRCDPISEHNRLYWYRQTLGQGPEFLTYFQNEAQLEKSRLLSDRFSAERPKGSFSTLEIQRTEQGDSAMYLCASSFGGPRTTIYFGEGSWLTVV.

The chain links TRBV28 to TRBJ2-5; a weak D match, TRBD1 (6 bases). The CDR3 has 14 amino acids. CDR1 and CDR2 from the germline V gene are MDHEN and SYDVKM. With 5 bases removed from V and 2 bases from J, the gap between germline ends came to 12 bases. CDR3 coding DNA: TGTGCCAGCAGTACCACAGGGTTTCAAGAGACCCAGTACTTC. It encodes CASSTTGFQETQYF. Full variable domain (rest looked up from reference TRBV28 and TRBJ2-5): DVKVTQSSRYLVKRTGEKVFLECVQDMDHENMFWYRQDPGLGLRLIYFSYDVKMKEKGDIPEGYSVSREKKERFSLILESASTNQTSMYLCASSTTGFQETQYFGPGTRLLVL.

The chain uses TRBV28 and TRBJ2-7, with D possibly TRBD2 on 6 matching bases. CDR3 length: 12 amino acids. V was trimmed by 6 bases and J by 5 bases, leaving 11 bases between them. Germline lookup yields CDR1 MDHEN and CDR2 SYDVKM. The CDR3 DNA follows: TGTGCCAGCAGCGCTCCGGGGGACGAGCAGTACTTC. As protein: CASSAPGDEQYF. Together with reference TRBV28 and TRBJ2-7, the CDR3 gives the full variable domain: DVKVTQSSRYLVKRTGEKVFLECVQDMDHENMFWYRQDPGLGLRLIYFSYDVKMKEKGDIPEGYSVSREKKERFSLILESASTNQTSMYLCASSAPGDEQYFGPGTRLTVT.

This clone was counted once. CDR3 amino acids: CASSYGTSHYAGELFF. DNA of the CDR3: TGTGCCAGCAGCTACGGGACTAGTCACTACGCGGGGGAGCTGTTTTTT. The chain recombines TRBV5-6 with TRBJ2-2; TRBD2 matches at 8 bases. Per the germline V gene, CDR1 is SGHDT and CDR2 is YYEEEE. This CDR3 has 16 residues. V was clipped by 3 bases and J by 8 bases; unmatched bases: 12.

The chain combines TRBV5-4 with TRBJ2-1, with 7 nucleotides matching TRBD1. Germline trimming cut 3 bases from V and 7 bases from J; bases unmatched to any gene: 7. This CDR3 has 14 residues. The germline CDR1 and CDR2 sequences are SGHNT and YYREEE (reference sequence). CDR3 in amino acids: CASSSTLRGNEQFF. Here the CDR3 DNA reads TGTGCCAGCAGCTCTACCCTCAGGGGGAATGAGCAGTTCTTC.

The genes are TRBV11-2 and TRBJ1-1; 7 nucleotides align to TRBD1. Per the germline V gene, CDR1 is SGHAT and CDR2 is FQNNGV. J was trimmed by 10 bases and V by 5 bases; bases with no gene match: 7. This CDR3 is built from 12 residues. This chain's CDR3 is CASSKTGIVAFF. The DNA for the CDR3 is TGTGCCAGCAGCAAGACAGGGATCGTAGCTTTCTTT.

This clone was observed once. V usage is TRBV6-6 and J usage is TRBJ1-1; tentatively, D is TRBD1 (6 bases). CDR3 length equals 15 residues. Germline CDR1 is MNHNY and CDR2 is SVGAGI (reference sequence). With 2 bases removed from V and 5 bases from J, the gap between germline ends came to 15 bases. The chain's CDR3 is CASSYPQGFKTEAFF. CDR3 nucleotide sequence: TGTGCCAGCAGTTACCCCCAGGGGTTTAAGACTGAAGCTTTCTTT.

This clone is judged large. The chain uses TRBV6-6 and TRBJ2-1; 9 positions match TRBD1. The CDR3 length is 16 residues. With 0 bases clipped from V and 9 bases from J, the junction kept 9 bases outside the gene matches. Germline V gene data show CDR1 as MNHNY and CDR2 as SVGAGI (reference sequence). Here the CDR3 reads CASSYSARDRAREQFF. In DNA, the CDR3 is TGTGCCAGCAGTTACTCGGCACGGGACAGGGCCCGTGAGCAGTTCTTC.